Sequencing of this T cell receptor (beta chain) was carried out in a study of T cell repertoires and HLA-DP antigens. Study-wide background: CD4+ T cells were cocultured with HeLa cells expressing HLA-DP. DNA input averaged approximately 230 ng in sorted CD137+CD4+ and roughly 1,100 ng in pre-culture CD4+.

Purity of the untouched CD4+ T cells was around 98%. The sample holds one count of this clone. Its antigen is unidentified. Only in-frame clones appear in the TCRdb table, and some are missing; sequencing was by immunoSEQ multiplex PCR. The data show around 100,000 clones, with around 92% seen just once and approximately 0.25% held by the top ten. The CDR3 runs 16 residues. The V gene lost 4 bases and the J gene lost 4 bases, with 19 bases spanning the gap. Germline CDR1 is ENHRY and CDR2 is SYGVKD. This sequence joins TRBV10-3 and TRBJ1-2, with a tentative D call TRBD1 (6 bases). The receptor comes from a woman between 18 and 29 years old in good health and CMV-seronegative. What was sequenced was CD4+ T cells from PBMCs. CDR3 in amino acids: CAISGSGQGLFYGYTF. CDR3 nucleotides: TGTGCCATCAGTGGATCCGGTCAGGGGCTCTTCTATGGCTACACCTTC.